The text below deals with one T cell receptor (beta chain). The antigen is not known. One end of the junction does not line up with germline, which may come from a read error. The entry originates in a study of blood T cells in healthy people across ages. Donors were healthy Caucasian individuals from Russia aged roughly 6 to 95. Each donor had around 9.8 milliliters of peripheral blood drawn. Together with a sample-barcoded 5' primer, a J-beta primer mix was included in a second PCR lasting roughly 7 to 11 cycles. Every sample produced at least 2.5 million CDR3-containing paired-end reads. MiXCR was run by TCRdb on the 5' RACE reads, yielding one entry per CDR3 protein. The table shows 550,000 to 600,000 distinct CDR3 sequences, with around 50% occurring only once. The CDR3 has 14 amino acids. CDR1 is LGHNA and CDR2 is YNFKEQ in the germline V gene. Study-wide results and caveats: Naive CD4+ cell counts and diversity both ran higher in long-lived than in aged donors.

The gene calls are TRBV4-2 and TRBJ1-2, with D perhaps TRBD1 (5 bases). This sequence was found in a man of 80 years or more in good health. Specimen: blood. The CDR3 nucleotides are TGTGCCAGCAGCCGGGCCGGGACCGACTATGGCTACCCCTTC. Translation gives CASSRAGTDYGYPF.